This T cell receptor beta chain was retrieved from a study of CD8 T cells in Susac syndrome. A quantity of about 0.5 to 1 ug RNA underwent reverse transcription using random hexamers. Amplification of TCR beta CDR3 spanned 54 Vbeta and 13 Jbeta via immunoSEQ multiplex PCR. TCRdb recomputed calls from the immunoSEQ multiplex PCR reads with MiXCR, one row per CDR3 protein. Of about 120,000 distinct CDR3 sequences listed, about nine tenths are singletons. What was sequenced was CD8+ T cells from PBMCs. The sequence was collected from a human donor in good health.

This CDR3 is CASPPGGLAGNNEQFF. The DNA for the CDR3 is TGTGCCAGCCCGCCCGGGGGACTAGCGGGGAACAATGAGCAGTTCTTC. The chain recombines TRBV27 with TRBJ2-1; 13 nucleotides line up with TRBD2. CDR1 is MNHEY and CDR2 is SMNVEV in the germline V gene (reference sequence). The CDR3 contains 16 residues. After removal of 8 bases from V and 5 bases from J, the junction contained 9 bases not matched to a gene.